These 19 T cell receptor beta chains share one sample of origin, sequenced in a study of OX40 agonist ivuxolimab in advanced cancers. Here immunoSEQ multiplex PCR was the method, and the copy in TCRdb shows in-frame clones only, minus some. The sample has 80,000 or so clones, 75% to 90% seen once. The sequenced sample was CD4+ or CD8+ T cells sorted from blood, obtained in a trial of the OX40 agonist ivuxolimab. All receptors derive from an adult with an advanced solid tumor such as melanoma, head and neck, liver or kidney cancer.

This clone appeared a few times. The rearrangement uses TRBV5-1 and TRBJ1-6, with 7 bases matching TRBD1. V lost 5 bases, J lost 4 bases, and 3 bases stayed unmatched. Per germline, CDR1 SGHRS and CDR2 YFSETQ. This CDR3 region has 14 residues. In DNA, the CDR3 is TGCGCCAGCAGGGACAGGTCTTATAATTCACCCCTCCACTTT. This gives the protein CASRDRSYNSPLHF.

The V gene is TRBV27, the J gene TRBJ1-5; 9 bases fit TRBD1. The CDR3 length is 16 residues. Losses at the gene ends were 5 bases for V and 3 bases for J; bases not matched to a gene: 8. CDR1 is MNHEY, CDR2 SMNVEV, per germline (reference sequence). The CDR3 reads CASSPRGQGLNQPQHF. In nucleotides, the CDR3 is TGTGCCAGCAGTCCCCGCGGACAGGGGCTCAATCAGCCCCAGCATTTT.

This clone was seen a few times. This chain links TRBV27 with TRBJ2-2; maybe TRBD1 (5 bases). V was shortened by 6 bases and J by 4 bases, with 12 bases between the two germline ends. CDR1 is MNHEY, CDR2 SMNVEV, per germline (reference sequence). This CDR3 region has 14 residues. The CDR3 DNA reads TGTGCCAGCAGCCTCCAGGGTCCCACCGGGGAGCTGTTTTTT. Encoded protein: CASSLQGPTGELFF.

In its sample, this clone was seen a few times. The chain employs TRBV30 and TRBJ1-3, with 7 bases that match TRBD1. This CDR3 has 14 amino acids. In germline, CDR1 is GTSNPN, CDR2 SVGIG (reference sequence). Trimming removed 3 bases from V and 2 bases from J; junction bases left unmatched: 4. The CDR3 coding sequence is TGTGCCTGGAGGGAAACAGGGGCTGGAAACACCATATATTTT. Its protein is CAWRETGAGNTIYF.

The chain couples TRBV4-3 to TRBJ1-2; 7 nucleotides agree with TRBD1. The CDR3 is made up of 14 amino acids. The germline V gene encodes CDR1 LGHNA and CDR2 YSLEER. J gave up 5 bases and V 1 base, and 4 bases lay outside the gene matches. CDR3 coding DNA: TGCGCCAGCAGCCAAGTTGACAGGGTGTATGGCTACACCTTC. This sequence encodes CASSQVDRVYGYTF.

The genes are TRBV28 and TRBJ1-4; 7 nucleotides line up with TRBD1. The CDR3 covers 14 residues. Germline loops: CDR1 MDHEN, CDR2 SYDVKM. The V gene end was trimmed by 4 bases and the J gene end by 8 bases; junction bases not matched to a gene: 7. In DNA form, the CDR3 reads TGTGCCAGCAGTTCGGGGACAGTACGAGAAAAACTGTTTTTT. This sequence encodes CASSSGTVREKLFF.

CDR3 in amino acids: CASSTRTSGGNEQYF. The CDR3 coding sequence is TGTGCCAGCAGCACGCGGACTAGCGGGGGAAACGAGCAGTACTTC. This chain joins TRBV5-4 and TRBJ2-7; 13 nucleotides align to TRBD2. V shed 4 bases and J 5 bases; nucleotides not matched to a gene: 6. The CDR3 has 15 amino acids. Germline values: CDR1 SGHNT, CDR2 YYREEE (reference sequence).

The chain employs TRBV10-3 and TRBJ2-2; 9 bases fit TRBD1. V lost 2 bases, J lost 1 base, and 5 bases stayed unmatched. The CDR3 has 17 amino acids. Germline CDR1 reads ENHRY; CDR2 reads SYGVKD. CDR3 residues: CAISERPGQGNTGELFF. DNA of the CDR3: TGTGCCATCAGTGAGCGACCGGGACAGGGGAACACCGGGGAGCTGTTTTTT.

The chain employs TRBV9 and TRBJ2-3; D unclear. Germline CDR1 and CDR2: SGDLS and YYNGEE. V gave up 4 bases and J gave up 0 bases, with 15 bases separating them. The CDR3 totals 16 residues. CDR3 region: CASSITGDLSTDTQYF. DNA for the CDR3: TGTGCCAGCAGCATAACCGGCGACTTAAGCACAGATACGCAGTATTTT. The full variable domain, in which reference TRBV9 and TRBJ2-3 provide the parts outside the CDR3, is DSGVTQTPKHLITATGQRVTLRCSPRSGDLSVYWYQQSLDQGLQFLIQYYNGEERAKGNILERFSAQQFPDLHSELNLSSLELGDSALYFCASSITGDLSTDTQYFGPGTRLTVL.

This rearrangement joins TRBV27 to TRBJ2-7; 7 bases match TRBD2. This CDR3 region has 15 residues. In germline, CDR1 is MNHEY, CDR2 SMNVEV (reference sequence). The V gene end was trimmed by 3 bases and the J gene end by 7 bases; junction bases not matched to a gene: 12. The CDR3 reads CASSLEAGWTGEQYF. In DNA form, the CDR3 reads TGTGCCAGCAGTTTGGAAGCGGGGTGGACGGGAGAGCAGTACTTC.

The V gene is TRBV27, the J gene TRBJ2-7, with D possibly being TRBD1 (5 bases). This CDR3 is 16 amino acids long. The germline CDR1 and CDR2 sequences are MNHEY and SMNVEV (reference sequence). With 4 bases removed from V and 0 bases from J, the gap between germline ends came to 16 bases. The CDR3 is CASSSTLTVSSYEQYF. CDR3 bases: TGTGCCAGCAGTTCCACCCTGACAGTGAGCTCCTACGAGCAGTACTTC.

V gene TRBV9 combines with J gene TRBJ2-1, with 11 nucleotides matching TRBD2. V dropped 0 bases and J dropped 3; count of bases not matched to a gene: 5. The CDR3 has 17 residues. The V gene's germline CDR1 is SGDLS and CDR2 YYNGEE. In DNA, the CDR3 is TGTGCCAGCAGCGTAGGTCTAGCGGGGGGTAACTACAATGAGCAGTTCTTC. Translating it yields CASSVGLAGGNYNEQFF. Filled out from reference TRBV9 and TRBJ2-1, the complete variable domain reads DSGVTQTPKHLITATGQRVTLRCSPRSGDLSVYWYQQSLDQGLQFLIQYYNGEERAKGNILERFSAQQFPDLHSELNLSSLELGDSALYFCASSVGLAGGNYNEQFFGPGTRLTVL.

DNA of the CDR3: TGTGCCAGCAAACAGGGTCTCTACGAGCAGTACTTC. This gives the protein CASKQGLYEQYF. The chain has TRBV2 and TRBJ2-7, with a weak D call TRBD1 (6 bases). The CDR3 has 12 residues. Trimming left V 7 bases short and J 3 bases short, with 10 bases between. CDR1 and CDR2 (germline): SNHLY, FYNNEI.

This clone was observed a single time. This chain joins TRBV28 and TRBJ1-5; D not certain. This CDR3 is 14 amino acids long. Between the trimmed V and J ends, which lost 9 bases and 0 bases, there was a span of 12 bases. The germline V gene encodes CDR1 MDHEN and CDR2 SYDVKM. CDR3 bases: TGTGCCAGTTGTCTGCAGTATAGCAATCAGCCCCAGCATTTT. Translation: CASCLQYSNQPQHF.

This clone is a singleton in its sample. This chain's CDR3 is CASSPTGYRDRDYGYTF. The CDR3 nucleotides read TGTGCCAGCAGCCCAACGGGTTATCGGGACAGGGATTATGGCTACACCTTC. The rearrangement uses TRBV7-2 and TRBJ1-2, with 9 bases that match TRBD1. CDR3 size: 17 residues. J was trimmed by 5 bases and V by 5 bases; bases with no gene match: 15. CDR1 SGHTA and CDR2 FQGNSA come from the germline V gene.

This clone occurred once. The chain links TRBV10-3 to TRBJ2-5, with 10 bases lining up with TRBD2. In germline, CDR1 is ENHRY, CDR2 SYGVKD. The CDR3 totals 13 residues. J gave up 2 bases and V 10 bases, and 4 bases lay outside the gene matches. CDR3 bases: TGTGCCAGCGCAGCGGGGGGGCAAGAGACCCAGTACTTC. Its translation is CASAAGGQETQYF.

The rearrangement links TRBV14 to TRBJ1-5; D not resolved. The CDR3 totals 13 residues. The V end lost 5 bases, the J end lost 1 base, and 6 bases lay between the germline ends. From germline, CDR1 is SGHDN and CDR2 FVKESK. The CDR3 DNA follows: TGTGCCAGCAGCTCGGGAAGCAATCAGCCCCAGCATTTT. Amino acid sequence: CASSSGSNQPQHF. Looking up the rest from reference TRBV14 and TRBJ1-5 gives the full variable domain: EAGVTQFPSHSVIEKGQTVTLRCDPISGHDNLYWYRRVMGKEIKFLLHFVKESKQDESGMPNNRFLAERTGGTYSTLKVQPAELEDSGVYFCASSSGSNQPQHFGDGTRLSIL.

This clone has a single count. J is TRBJ2-7 and V is TRBV20-1, with D perhaps being TRBD1 or TRBD2 (5 bases each). In germline, CDR1 is DFQATT, CDR2 SNEGSKA (reference sequence). CDR3 length: 11 residues. V was trimmed by 8 bases and J by 6 bases, leaving 14 bases between them. The CDR3 region is CSPRKGTEQYF. Here the CDR3 DNA reads TGCAGTCCGAGGAAGGGGACCGAGCAGTACTTC.

V usage is TRBV5-4 and J usage is TRBJ2-7; no reliable D call. Trimming removed 4 bases from V and 2 bases from J, with 10 bases in between. The CDR3 has 13 amino acids. The germline V gene encodes CDR1 SGHNT and CDR2 YYREEE (reference sequence). CDR3 in amino acids: CASSVDLTYEQYF. CDR3 nucleotide sequence: TGTGCCAGCAGCGTGGACCTAACCTACGAGCAGTACTTC.